This T cell receptor (beta chain) was sequenced for a study of OX40 agonist ivuxolimab in advanced cancers. Study results and limitations: At doses 0.1 to 3.0 mg/kg, CD4+ and CD8+ clones expanded.

The data were produced by immunoSEQ multiplex PCR, yet TCRdb's version contains in-frame clones alone and is incomplete. The repertoire holds 65,000 to 95,000 clones, with around 90% as singletons. Points on this clone: What it binds is not known.

Blood specimens came from baseline, cycle 4 day 1, and cycle 7 day 1. The CDR3 extends over 16 amino acids. V was clipped by 3 bases and J by 0 bases, with 14 bases between them. The germline CDR1 and CDR2 sequences are LGHNA and YNFKEQ. The material was CD4+ or CD8+ T cells sorted from blood, obtained in a trial of the OX40 agonist ivuxolimab. The chain carries TRBV4-2 and TRBJ1-1; tentative D call: TRBD1 (6 bases). The clonotype comes from an adult with an advanced solid tumor such as melanoma, head and neck, liver or kidney cancer. As DNA, the CDR3 is TGTGCCAGCAGCCACCTACAGGGCAACGTGAACACTGAAGCTTTCTTT. Translation: CASSHLQGNVNTEAFF.